The rows below give T cell receptor beta chains drawn from one sample of a study of OX40 agonist ivuxolimab in advanced cancers. Here immunoSEQ multiplex PCR was the method, and the copy in TCRdb shows in-frame clones only, minus some. The sample yields about 89,000 clones, around nine tenths seen once. Specimen: CD4+ or CD8+ T cells sorted from blood, collected in a trial of the OX40 agonist ivuxolimab. The receptors were gathered from an adult with an advanced solid tumor such as melanoma, head and neck, liver or kidney cancer. Both conserved end residues are part of each CDR3. The D gene is left open where the match is weak. Clone size, where shown, is once, few, many, or a class for clones that have expanded.

.,TRBJ1-2,.,TRBV11-2,CASSSQYGYTF,TGTGCCAGCAGCTCCCAATATGGCTACACCTTC
once,TRBJ1-5,.,TRBV6-1,CASSAGPNQPQHF,TGTGCCAGCAGTGCTGGTCCTAATCAGCCCCAGCATTTT
.,TRBJ1-2,.,TRBV6-5,CATRASNYGYTF,TGTGCCACCAGGGCCTCTAACTATGGCTACACCTTC
.,TRBJ2-7,TRBD2,TRBV19,CASRNLAAGYEQYF,TGTGCCAGTAGGAATCTAGCGGCGGGCTACGAGCAGTACTTC
.,TRBJ1-2,TRBD1,TRBV27,CASSSPRGTANYGYTF,TGTGCCAGCAGTTCCCCCCGGGGGACAGCGAACTATGGCTACACCTTC
.,TRBJ1-2,.,TRBV19,CASSIWALGDNYGYTF,TGTGCCAGTAGTATTTGGGCCCTTGGGGATAACTATGGCTACACCTTC
.,TRBJ1-1,.,TRBV6-6,CAISSGSEAFF,TGTGCCATCAGTTCAGGGTCTGAAGCTTTCTTT
.,TRBJ1-1,.,TRBV27,CASSSRGTLGRNTEAFF,TGTGCCAGCAGTTCTCGGGGAACTCTCGGGAGGAACACTGAAGCTTTCTTT
.,TRBJ2-3,TRBD2,TRBV7-3,CASSLRAGDTDTQYF,TGTGCCAGCAGCTTAAGAGCGGGGGACACAGATACGCAGTATTTT
.,TRBJ2-5,TRBD2,TRBV7-9,CASSSGGLAGIETQYF,TGTGCCAGCAGCTCCGGGGGACTAGCGGGGATAGAGACCCAGTACTTC
.,TRBJ1-5,.,TRBV5-4,CASSEGRVSNQPQHF,TGTGCCAGCAGCGAGGGGCGTGTGTCCAATCAGCCCCAGCATTTT
.,TRBJ1-2,TRBD1,TRBV6-5,CASTLDREAYGYTF,TGTGCCAGCACCTTAGACAGGGAAGCGTATGGCTACACCTTC
.,TRBJ1-1,TRBD1,TRBV7-2,CASSLVGTDEAFF,TGTGCCAGCAGCTTAGTCGGGACAGATGAAGCTTTCTTT
.,TRBJ2-7,TRBD2,TRBV5-8,CASSGLAGGLFNEQYF,TGTGCCAGCAGCGGACTAGCGGGGGGGCTATTCAACGAGCAGTACTTC
.,TRBJ2-7,.,TRBV21-1,CASRSGQGSYEQYF,TGTGCCAGCAGATCGGGACAGGGCTCCTACGAGCAGTACTTC
.,TRBJ2-7,.,TRBV4-3,CASSQGTVGAYEQYF,TGCGCCAGCAGCCAAGGGACAGTAGGAGCCTACGAGCAGTACTTC
.,TRBJ1-2,.,TRBV7-8,CASSPLGQYGYTF,TGTGCCAGCAGCCCTCTTGGGCAGTATGGCTACACCTTC
.,TRBJ2-6,.,TRBV5-1,CASSLQGSGANVLTF,TGCGCCAGCAGCTTACAGGGATCTGGGGCCAACGTCCTGACTTTC
.,TRBJ1-3,.,TRBV9,CASSVRGSGNTIYF,TGTGCCAGCAGCGTACGGGGTTCTGGAAACACCATATATTTT
.,TRBJ2-2,.,TRBV19,CASSNVEQGLAGELFF,TGTGCCAGTAGTAACGTAGAGCAGGGGCTAGCCGGGGAGCTGTTTTTT
.,TRBJ2-7,TRBD1,TRBV28,CASQTPGQTYEQYF,TGTGCCAGCCAAACGCCGGGACAGACCTACGAGCAGTACTTC
few,TRBJ1-6,.,TRBV25-1,CASSESGNSPLHF,TGTGCCAGCAGTGAATCCGGAAATTCACCCCTCCACTTT
.,TRBJ2-7,.,TRBV19,CASSIQGLGEQYF,TGTGCCAGTAGTATCCAAGGACTCGGCGAGCAGTACTTC
.,TRBJ2-1,TRBD2,TRBV13,CASRQGPPGGSEQFF,TGTGCCAGCAGGCAAGGCCCCCCCGGGGGGAGTGAGCAGTTCTTC
once,TRBJ1-2,.,TRBV5-4,CASSLVGNYGYTF,TGTGCCAGCAGCTTAGTGGGCAACTATGGCTACACCTTC
.,TRBJ1-6,.,TRBV2,CASSRAGRNSPLHF,TGTGCCAGCAGTCGGGCTGGCCGGAATTCACCCCTCCACTTT
.,TRBJ2-1,.,TRBV30,CAWRRGVRGNEQFF,TGTGCCTGGCGACGGGGCGTGAGGGGCAATGAGCAGTTCTTC